The 13 T cell receptor beta chains below all came from one sample that was sequenced in a study of CD8 T cells in Susac syndrome. Random hexamers served to reverse transcribe about 0.5 to 1 ug RNA. Each CDR3 protein gets one entry after TCRdb re-called the immunoSEQ multiplex PCR reads with MiXCR. In the table there are some 150,000 distinct CDR3 sequences, about 94% of which are singletons. Specimen: CD4+ T cells from PBMCs. Receptor source: a human donor with Susac syndrome.

The rearrangement links TRBV7-3 to TRBJ2-5, with no clear D. Germline CDR1 and CDR2: SGHTA and FQGTGA. V lost 4 bases, J lost 7 bases, and 13 bases lay in between. CDR3 size: 13 residues. CDR3 loop: CASSSEQWGTQYF. DNA of the CDR3: TGTGCCAGCAGCTCGGAGCAATGGGGGACCCAGTACTTC.

The V call is TRBV7-2, the J call TRBJ1-5; no clear D gene. Between the trimmed V and J ends, which lost 1 base and 4 bases, there was a span of 11 bases. CDR3 length: 15 amino acids. CDR1 is SGHTA, CDR2 FQGNSA, per germline. In nucleotides, the CDR3 is TGTGCCAGCAGCTTAGTAACTGGTGGTAATCAGCCCCAGCATTTT. Translation: CASSLVTGGNQPQHF.

V gene TRBV5-4 combines with J gene TRBJ2-3, with D tentatively TRBD1 (5 bases). V was shortened by 4 bases and J by 1 base, with 19 bases between the two germline ends. The CDR3 contains 17 residues. Germline lookup yields CDR1 SGHNT and CDR2 YYREEE (reference sequence). DNA of the CDR3: TGTGCCAGCAGCCGTTCCATAGGGGCGTTAGGCACAGATACGCAGTATTTT. It is translated as CASSRSIGALGTDTQYF.

The rearrangement links TRBV29-1 to TRBJ2-7, with TRBD1 matching 8 bases. V shed 8 bases and J 2 bases; nucleotides not matched to a gene: 5. Germline loops: CDR1 SQVTM, CDR2 ANQGSEA. This CDR3 region has 12 residues. Here the CDR3 reads CSTRQGTYEQYF. CDR3 DNA sequence: TGCAGCACTAGACAGGGGACCTACGAGCAGTACTTC.

J is TRBJ1-2 and V is TRBV28, with 7 nucleotides matching TRBD1. CDR3 length: 12 amino acids. The germline V gene has CDR1 MDHEN and CDR2 SYDVKM. The J segment lost 10 bases and the V segment lost 4 bases, leaving 6 bases of the junction unmatched. CDR3 sequence reads: CASSSLDRAYTF. CDR3 DNA: TGTGCCAGCAGTTCTTTAGACAGGGCCTACACCTTC.

This chain uses TRBV12-3 or TRBV12-4 with TRBJ2-3; maybe TRBD1 (5 bases). The CDR3 consists of 13 residues. V lost 11 bases to trimming and J lost 2 bases, with 14 bases between them. This chain's CDR3 is CAGSDRPTDTQYF. Written as DNA, the CDR3 is TGTGCCGGCTCCGACAGACCCACAGATACGCAGTATTTT.

V and J are TRBV29-1 and TRBJ2-1; D ambiguous. V gave up 6 bases and J gave up 0 bases, with 3 bases separating them. The germline gives CDR1 SQVTM, CDR2 ANQGSEA. The CDR3 is made up of 11 amino acids. CDR3 bases: TGCAGCGTAGACTCCTACAATGAGCAGTTCTTC. Its translation is CSVDSYNEQFF.

This clonotype is a singleton in its sample. The chain couples TRBV2 to TRBJ2-1; D gene unclear. This CDR3 has 14 residues. Trimming took 0 bases from V and 4 from J, leaving 7 bases between them. Looked up from germline, CDR1 is SNHLY and CDR2 is FYNNEI. As DNA, the CDR3 is TGTGCCAGCAGTGAAGCGTCTAGATACAATGAGCAGTTCTTC. Its translation is CASSEASRYNEQFF.

This chain connects TRBV20-1 to TRBJ2-1; D may be TRBD1 or TRBD2 (7 bases each). V shed 6 bases and J shed 5 bases, with 14 bases lying between them. CDR1 is DFQATT, CDR2 SNEGSKA, per germline (reference sequence). This CDR3 has 13 amino acids. CDR3 nucleotide sequence: TGCAGTGCCCAGGGGGGGGCCGACAATGAGCAGTTCTTC. This gives the protein CSAQGGADNEQFF.

This CDR3 is CASQGGRGYNEQFF. The CDR3 region has the DNA TGTGCCAGCCAGGGGGGGCGGGGATACAATGAGCAGTTCTTC. V usage is TRBV28 and J usage is TRBJ2-1; TRBD1 or TRBD2 may be the D gene (7 bases each). CDR3 length: 14 residues. The germline CDR1 and CDR2 sequences are MDHEN and SYDVKM. Between the trimmed V and J ends, which lost 8 bases and 4 bases, there was a span of 15 bases.

This chain uses TRBV28 with TRBJ2-1; 8 nucleotides align to TRBD2. Germline trimming cut 7 bases from V and 7 bases from J; bases unmatched to any gene: 6. Germline loops: CDR1 MDHEN, CDR2 SYDVKM. The CDR3 spans 13 residues. DNA for the CDR3: TGTGCCAGCAAGGGCGGGAGGAGAAATGAGCAGTTCTTC. Translating it yields CASKGGRRNEQFF.

This rearrangement joins TRBV29-1 to TRBJ1-1, with TRBD1 matching over 9 bases. The CDR3 covers 15 residues. CDR1 SQVTM and CDR2 ANQGSEA come from the germline V gene. The junction had 9 bases not matched to a gene; V was cut back by 6 bases and J by 1 base. CDR3 region: CSVRLTGGPNTEAFF. In DNA, the CDR3 is TGCAGCGTCCGCCTGACAGGGGGACCGAACACTGAAGCTTTCTTT.

This chain's CDR3 is CASGHVDYNEQYF. In DNA form, the CDR3 reads TGTGCCAGCGGACATGTGGACTATAACGAGCAGTACTTC. J is TRBJ2-7 and V is TRBV11-2; D is perhaps TRBD2 (6 bases). Per germline, CDR1 SGHAT and CDR2 FQNNGV. V was shortened by 8 bases and J by 5 bases, with 16 bases between the two germline ends. The CDR3 length is 13 residues.